The subject of this entry is one TCR beta chain. There is no known antigen for this receptor. No much larger clonotype is one base removed from it; base qualities were not supplied. The entire amount of isolated RNA was reverse transcribed using the High Capacity cDNA Reverse Transcription Kit, so the sequenced TCRB transcripts were expressed ones. Deep immunoSEQ sequencing was performed on naive, central memory and regulatory T cell samples, with an average of about 3.6 million total reads per sample. Sorted cells were lysed in RLT buffer, and RNA was extracted using DNase-treated RNeasy Micro or Mini kits according to cell number. Each cell subset was processed on its own to prevent cross-contamination, while patient and healthy donor samples were processed together. The immunoSEQ multiplex PCR was used to amplify TCRB sequences from cDNA, generating 87-bp fragments that spanned the CDR3 region. The amplicons were sequenced using the Illumina HiSeq platform. Processing in the source paper ran as follows. Synthetic template baselines were used to correct PCR bias computationally, reads within Hamming distance 2 were collapsed together, and singletons that could not be merged were discarded. Reads were aligned to IMGT to assign V, D and J genes, CDR3 length, and insertions or deletions at six rearrangement sites. Within each subset, clonotype counts were normalized to the number of sorted cells before true diversity and Gini coefficients were calculated with the tcR R package. The overlap coefficient, calculated on TCRB nucleotide sequences, was used to measure repertoire sharing. Out-of-frame TCRB sequences from naive cells were analyzed to stand in for the pre-selection repertoire. TCRdb retrieved this table from immuneACCESS and kept in-frame rearrangements only. Not all clones are present; in checked studies, unresolved V genes account for under half, and no reason is known for the remainder. The V and J calls and clone size are taken from that table; D and trimming were inferred from the DNA. The sample table lists fewer than 500,000 clones, more than 11% of them with a count of one. Less than 0.04% of the sample belongs to the ten largest clones.

The V end loses 0 bases and the J end loses 5 bases, and a stretch of 10 bases separates them. The CDR3 has 14 amino acids, counting the end cysteine and phenylalanine. Just CDR3 DNA is preserved here, 42 bases in frame from base 1. CDR1 and CDR2, per the germline V gene, are LGHNA and YSLEER. From each donor, a single peripheral blood sample of roughly 0.11 L on average was drawn into heparinised tubes. A BD FACSAria II and a panel including CD45RO, CCR7, CD25, CD127, CD95 and CD27 were used to sort naive, central memory, regulatory and stem cell-like memory CD4+ T cells. Every sorted population had a purity above 98%. Right away, PBMCs were isolated by Lymphoprep density gradient centrifugation and were stained directly, with no culture step. So that batch effects would be minimized, each experiment stained and sorted samples in pairs, pairing one healthy donor with one patient. This entry is derived from a study of beta chain features in type 1 diabetes listed by TCRdb under 2018. Regarding the complete study: Patients and healthy donors did not differ in mean age, gender distribution, total cell number or subset yield. Whereas all 30 or so donors provided naive and central memory subsets, regulatory and stem cell-like memory subsets were isolated from just 8 patients and about 8 healthy donors. A total of approximately 100,000,000 sorted cells were examined across all samples, and the number of cells per subset was strongly correlated with RNA yield. The study compared the TCRB repertoires of sorted circulating CD4+ T cell subsets in recently diagnosed type 1 diabetes patients with those in matched healthy donors.

General study outcomes and caveats: Sequencing cDNA rather than genomic DNA could over-represent highly expressing activated cells, although activation and CD3 levels did not differ between groups. Type 1 diabetes patients showed a moderate but significant shortening of TCRB CDR3 length in all four CD4+ subsets. At VDJ recombination sites, type 1 diabetes patients had fewer insertions and more deleted nucleotides, which implies abnormalities in thymic rearrangement. PCR might favor shorter templates, but patient and control samples were amplified and corrected together, so any skew would affect both groups equally. Because the HLA sub-analyses included only small numbers of individuals, any influence of HLA type on TCRB rearrangement was left unresolved. Naive, central memory and regulatory TCRB repertoires appeared to be more alike among patients than among healthy donors.

The sample was naive CD4+ T cells from blood. Per the publication, the cell subset or site label means: true naive CD4+ T cells. The source of this sequence is a man under 40 in good health. The chain couples TRBV4-3 to TRBJ2-5; the D gene assignment is ambiguous. The bases are TGCGCCAGCAGCCAAGATCTATACCGTGAGACCCAGTACTTC. Translated, this gives CASSQDLYRETQYF.